This T cell receptor (beta chain) was identified during a study of blood T cell repertoires in COVID-19. In the study overall: T cells, B-cell-depleted T cells, or PBMCs provided the cDNA or gDNA that served as material.

In the case of this clone: This CDR3 is also generated by other DNA sequences in the sample.

Looked up from germline, CDR1 is SGHRS and CDR2 is YFSETQ. The CDR3 loop spans 15 amino acids. The V and J ends lost 0 bases and 0 bases respectively, with 9 bases between them. Only in-frame clones appear in the TCRdb table, and some are missing; sequencing was by immunoSEQ multiplex PCR. The sample has some 130,000 clones; approximately 70% are singletons. This chain connects TRBV5-1 to TRBJ2-5, with D possibly being TRBD2 (6 bases). The TCR was taken from a woman aged 70-85 years with acute or convalescent COVID-19. Sequencing was performed on peripheral blood. CDR3 in DNA: TGCGCCAGCAGCTTGGCCGGGGGAAACCAAGAGACCCAGTACTTC. Protein sequence: CASSLAGGNQETQYF.